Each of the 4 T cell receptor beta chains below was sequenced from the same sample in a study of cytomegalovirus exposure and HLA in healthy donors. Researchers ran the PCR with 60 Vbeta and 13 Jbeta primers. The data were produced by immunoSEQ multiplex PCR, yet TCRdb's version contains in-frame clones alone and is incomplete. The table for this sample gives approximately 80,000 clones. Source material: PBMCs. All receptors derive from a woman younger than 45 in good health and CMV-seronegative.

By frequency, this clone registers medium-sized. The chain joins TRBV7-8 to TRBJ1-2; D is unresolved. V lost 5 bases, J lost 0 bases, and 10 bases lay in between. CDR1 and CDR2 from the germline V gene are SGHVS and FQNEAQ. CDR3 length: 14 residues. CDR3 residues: CASSVGSANYGYTF. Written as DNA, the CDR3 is TGTGCCAGCAGCGTCGGGAGCGCTAACTATGGCTACACCTTC.

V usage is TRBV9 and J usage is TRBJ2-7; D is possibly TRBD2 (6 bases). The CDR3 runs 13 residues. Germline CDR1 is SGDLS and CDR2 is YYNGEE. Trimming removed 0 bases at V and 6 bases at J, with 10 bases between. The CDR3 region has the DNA TGTGCCAGCAGCGTAGACCTCGGGGGCGAGCAGTACTTC. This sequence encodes CASSVDLGGEQYF.

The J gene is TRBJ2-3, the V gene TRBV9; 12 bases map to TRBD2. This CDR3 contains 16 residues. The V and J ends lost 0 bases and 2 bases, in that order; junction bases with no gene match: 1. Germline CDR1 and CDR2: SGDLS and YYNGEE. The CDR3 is CASSVGTSGDTDTQYF. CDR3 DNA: TGTGCCAGCAGCGTAGGGACTAGCGGGGACACAGATACGCAGTATTTT.

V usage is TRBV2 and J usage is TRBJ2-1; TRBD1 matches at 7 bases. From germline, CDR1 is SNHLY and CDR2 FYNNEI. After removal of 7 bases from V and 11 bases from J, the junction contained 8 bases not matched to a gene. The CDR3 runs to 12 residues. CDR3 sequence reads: CASNPTGSQQFF. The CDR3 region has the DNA TGTGCCAGCAATCCGACAGGGTCTCAGCAGTTCTTC.